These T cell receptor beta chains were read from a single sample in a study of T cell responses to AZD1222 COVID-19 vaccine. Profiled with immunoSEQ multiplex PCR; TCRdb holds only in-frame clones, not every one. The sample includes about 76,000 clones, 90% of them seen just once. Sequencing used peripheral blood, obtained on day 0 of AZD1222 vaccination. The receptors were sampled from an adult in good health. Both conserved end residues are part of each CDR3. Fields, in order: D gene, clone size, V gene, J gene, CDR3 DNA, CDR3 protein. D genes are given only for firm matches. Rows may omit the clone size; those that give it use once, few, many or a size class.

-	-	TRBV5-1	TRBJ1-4	TGCGCCAGCAGCAAGGACATGACTAATGAAAAACTGTTTTTT	CASSKDMTNEKLFF
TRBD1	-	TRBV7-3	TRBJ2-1	TGTGCCAGCAGCCCTGGGGACAGGCGATACAATGAGCAGTTCTTC	CASSPGDRRYNEQFF
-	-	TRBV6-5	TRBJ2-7	TGTGCCAGCAGTTACTCCGTATTCGGCTCCTACGAGCAGTACTTC	CASSYSVFGSYEQYF
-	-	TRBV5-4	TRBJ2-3	TGTGCCAGCAGCCCCGTTTTAGCGGATACGCAGTATTTT	CASSPVLADTQYF
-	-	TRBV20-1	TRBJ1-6	TGCAGTGCTAGTAGGTCAGGCGACAATTCACCCCTCCACTTT	CSASRSGDNSPLHF
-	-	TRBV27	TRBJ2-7	TGTGCCAGCAGTAACAGATACGAGCAGTACTTC	CASSNRYEQYF
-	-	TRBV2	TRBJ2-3	TGTGCCAGCAGTGTTGACAGCGGCACAGATACGCAGTATTTT	CASSVDSGTDTQYF
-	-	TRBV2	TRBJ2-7	TGTGCCAGCACTCCAGGGTGGGCGAGCGAGCAGTACTTC	CASTPGWASEQYF
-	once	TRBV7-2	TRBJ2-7	TGTGCCAGCAGCTTTGTAGGACCCTACGAGCAGTGCTTC	CASSFVGPYEQCF
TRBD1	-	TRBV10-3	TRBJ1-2	TGTGCCATCAGGATTTCCGGGACAGACGGAAAAGGCTACACCTTC	CAIRISGTDGKGYTF
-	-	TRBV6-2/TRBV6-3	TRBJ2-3	TGTGCCAGCAGCCTAAGCACAGATACGCAGTATTTT	CASSLSTDTQYF
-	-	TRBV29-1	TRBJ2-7	TGCAGCTGGGGGAAGGATAGCTCCTACGAGCAGTACTTC	CSWGKDSSYEQYF
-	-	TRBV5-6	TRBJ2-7	TGTGCCAGCAGCTTGGGGAGGGGTTTGTACGAGCAGTACTTC	CASSLGRGLYEQYF
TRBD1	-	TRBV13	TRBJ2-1	TGTGCCAGCAGCTTACTTCCAGGACAGGGGCTCAATGAGCAGTTCTTC	CASSLLPGQGLNEQFF
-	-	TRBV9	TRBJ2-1	TGTGCCAGCAGCGTAGGGCGCCTCGTGAATGAGCAGTTCTTC	CASSVGRLVNEQFF
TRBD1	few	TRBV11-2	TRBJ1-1	TGTGCCAGCAGCTTCCGGGACAGAACTAACACTGAAGCTTTCTTT	CASSFRDRTNTEAFF
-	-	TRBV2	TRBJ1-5	TGTGCCAGCAGTGGGGAAGATCAGCCCCAGCATTTT	CASSGEDQPQHF
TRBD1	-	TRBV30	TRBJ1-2	TGTGCCTGGAGTCCTCAGGGGGCGCAAGGCTACACCTTC	CAWSPQGAQGYTF
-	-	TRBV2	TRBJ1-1	TGTGCCAGCAGTCGATCCAGGACCGCGAACACTGAAGCTTTCTTT	CASSRSRTANTEAFF
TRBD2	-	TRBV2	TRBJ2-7	TGTGCCAGCATGTCGGGACTAGCGGTTTACGAGCAGTACTTC	CASMSGLAVYEQYF
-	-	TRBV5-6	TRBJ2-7	TGTGCCAGCAGCAAGTCCTGGGGGGCCCCCTACGAGCAGTACTTC	CASSKSWGAPYEQYF
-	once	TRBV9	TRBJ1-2	TGTGCCAGCAGCGTGGGGGTGGGAGGCTATGGCTACACCTTC	CASSVGVGGYGYTF
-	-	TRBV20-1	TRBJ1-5	TGCAGTGCCCCGCGGACTGGAGCCCAGCATTTT	CSAPRTGAQHF
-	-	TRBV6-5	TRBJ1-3	TGTGCCAGCAGTTACGGGGGGGCTGGAAACACCATATATTTT	CASSYGGAGNTIYF
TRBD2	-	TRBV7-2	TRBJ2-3	TGTGCCAGCAGCTTAGGCGGTAGCGGGATGGGGGATACGCAGTATTTT	CASSLGGSGMGDTQYF
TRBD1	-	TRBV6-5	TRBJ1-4	TGTGCCAGCAGTTCCTATCCGGGACAGGGCCTAGAAAAACTGTTTTTT	CASSSYPGQGLEKLFF
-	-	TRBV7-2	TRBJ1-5	TGTGCCAGCAGCTTAGGGGGAAAGAGCAATCAGCCCCAGCATTTT	CASSLGGKSNQPQHF
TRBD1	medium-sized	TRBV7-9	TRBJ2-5	TGTGCCAGCAGACCTACAGGGGCAGAGACCCAGTACTTC	CASRPTGAETQYF
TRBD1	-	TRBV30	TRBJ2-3	TGTGCCTGGAGTCCCACACAGGGGGCTAAAGATACGCAGTATTTT	CAWSPTQGAKDTQYF
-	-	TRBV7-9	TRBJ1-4	TGTGCCAGCAGCTATCAGGGTGCCAGGTTGTTTTTT	CASSYQGARLFF
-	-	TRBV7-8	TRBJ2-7	TGTGCCAGCAGCTTAGTACCGGTATTCTCCTACGAGCAGTACTTC	CASSLVPVFSYEQYF
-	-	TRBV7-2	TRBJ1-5	TGTGCCAGCAGTCGTGACGGCGGGGGTGGCAATCAGCCCCAGCATTTT	CASSRDGGGGNQPQHF
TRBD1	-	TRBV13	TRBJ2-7	TGTGCCAGCAGCCAGACAGGGGGGATCGAGCAGTACTTC	CASSQTGGIEQYF
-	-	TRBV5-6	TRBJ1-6	TGTGCCAGCAGCTTGGCCGGGAATAATTCACCCCTCCACTTT	CASSLAGNNSPLHF
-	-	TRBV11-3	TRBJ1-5	TGTGCCAGCAGCCTGGACAGCAATCAGCCCCAGCATTTT	CASSLDSNQPQHF